This T cell receptor (beta chain) comes out of a study of Ad26.COV2.S vaccination and SARS-CoV-2 variants. This CDR3 is 11 amino acids long. V shed 12 bases and J shed 3 bases, with 11 bases lying between them. The germline V gene has CDR1 KGHDR and CDR2 SFDVKD. On this clone itself: Antigen unknown.

Treatment here: 19 received Ad26.COV2.S at low or high dose, single or two shots; about 5 received placebo; per-sample allocation not given. Sampling took place 63 days after the first vaccine or placebo injection. The donor was a Boston adult aged 18-55 years. An Ad26 vector expressing Wuhan-strain SARS-CoV-2 spike constituted the vaccine. Findings of the study overall: In TCR breadth and depth analyses, total T cell responses may have been underestimated.

Generated by immunoSEQ multiplex PCR, the TCRdb table keeps only in-frame clones and is missing some. Of just under 250,000 clones detected, 88% appear once; the ten largest clones hold around 11%. The chain uses TRBV24-1 and TRBJ2-7; D not resolved. This clonotype was obtained from a person aged 18-60 years who received the Ad26.COV2.S COVID-19 vaccine or a placebo. The specimen comprised peripheral blood, sampled in a trial of Ad26.COV2.S vaccine versus placebo. The chain's CDR3 is CAGRLNYEQYF. The CDR3 region has the DNA TGTGCCGGACGACTGAACTACGAGCAGTACTTC.